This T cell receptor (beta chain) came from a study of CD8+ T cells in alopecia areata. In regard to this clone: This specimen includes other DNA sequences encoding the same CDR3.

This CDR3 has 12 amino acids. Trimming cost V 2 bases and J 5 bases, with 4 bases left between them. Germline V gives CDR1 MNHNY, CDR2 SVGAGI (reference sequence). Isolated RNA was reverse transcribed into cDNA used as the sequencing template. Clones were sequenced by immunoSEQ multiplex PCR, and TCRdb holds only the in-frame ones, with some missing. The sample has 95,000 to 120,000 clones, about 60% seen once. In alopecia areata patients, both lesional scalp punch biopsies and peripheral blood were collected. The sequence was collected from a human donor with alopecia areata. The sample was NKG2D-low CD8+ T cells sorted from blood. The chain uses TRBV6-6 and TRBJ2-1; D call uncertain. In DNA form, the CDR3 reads TGTGCCAGCAGTTACGGCGACAATGAGCAGTTCTTC. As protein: CASSYGDNEQFF.